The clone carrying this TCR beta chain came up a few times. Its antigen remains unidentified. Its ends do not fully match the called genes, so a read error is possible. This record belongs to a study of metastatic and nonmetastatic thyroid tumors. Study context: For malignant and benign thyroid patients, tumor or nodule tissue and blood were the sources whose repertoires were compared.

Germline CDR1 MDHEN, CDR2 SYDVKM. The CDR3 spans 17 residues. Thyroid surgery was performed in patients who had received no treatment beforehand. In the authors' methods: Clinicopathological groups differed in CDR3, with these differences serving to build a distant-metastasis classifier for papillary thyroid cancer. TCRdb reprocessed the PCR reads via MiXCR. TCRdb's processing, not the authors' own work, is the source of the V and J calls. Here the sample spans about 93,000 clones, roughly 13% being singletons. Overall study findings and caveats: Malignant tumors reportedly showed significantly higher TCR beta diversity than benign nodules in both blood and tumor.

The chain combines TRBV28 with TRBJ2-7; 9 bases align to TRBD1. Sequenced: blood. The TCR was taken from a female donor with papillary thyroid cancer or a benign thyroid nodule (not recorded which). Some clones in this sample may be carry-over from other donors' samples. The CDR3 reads CANSSPAGTGGSGEQYF. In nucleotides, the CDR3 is TGTGCCAACAGTTCCCCTGCCGGTACAGGGGGCTCGGGCGAGCAGTACTTC.